This T cell receptor beta chain was profiled in a study of cytomegalovirus exposure and HLA in healthy donors. Findings and limits, study-wide: TCR clusters originating in the first cohort tended to co-occur in the 100 to 150 validation repertoires, according to a later analysis. Most TCR sequences were rare, but some public TCRs occurred in many donors. Among the CMV-associated chains, three were confirmed in vitro as specific for CMV antigens. Cytomegalovirus status was reportedly diagnosed by the classifier with high specificity and sensitivity.

Libraries were prepared by immunoSEQ multiplex PCR; TCRdb keeps only in-frame clonotypes and omits some of them. The sample has fewer than 200,000 clones, roughly 90% seen once; the top ten hold about a tenth. As to this clone: As yet, its antigen is unknown.

The CDR3 is 14 amino acids. V was pared by 5 bases and J by 4 bases, with 8 bases of the junction left unmatched. Germline-derived CDR1 and CDR2 are MNHEY and SMNVEV (reference sequence). The sample taken for sequencing was PBMCs. The J gene is TRBJ2-7, the V gene TRBV27; the match to TRBD1 covers 7 bases. The origin of this receptor is a woman in her late teens or twenties in good health and CMV-seropositive. CDR3 region: CASSETGKAYEQYF. The CDR3 coding sequence is TGTGCCAGCAGTGAGACAGGGAAAGCGTACGAGCAGTACTTC.